The count of the clone carrying this T cell receptor beta chain is one. Produced via immunoSEQ multiplex PCR; TCRdb's table is partial and in-frame only. The table includes approximately 79,000 clones, 75% to 90% detected once. The sample comes from a study of PD-L1 blockade in urothelial cancer. Overall study context: Researchers looked at the blood 3 weeks (second dose) and 6 weeks after treatment began. Across blood samples, T cells had a median count of 141,255.

This CDR3 region has 17 residues. V was clipped by 5 bases and J by 0 bases, with 17 bases between them. Per the germline V gene, CDR1 is SGHAT and CDR2 is FQNNGV. Each individual provided 1 to 8 samples (taken pretreatment and on-treatment). This TCR was sampled from a woman in her seventies with urothelial cancer. The sequenced sample was PBMCs, obtained around atezolizumab (anti-PD-L1) treatment. The V call is TRBV11-2, the J call TRBJ2-1; the D gene is possibly TRBD2 (6 bases). CDR3 loop: CASSAWGGDASYNEQFF. The CDR3 DNA is TGTGCCAGCAGCGCCTGGGGCGGGGACGCCTCCTACAATGAGCAGTTCTTC.